A single sample gave rise to the 8 T cell receptor beta chains below, sequenced in a study of technical replicates of blood from a handful of donors. Profiled with immunoSEQ multiplex PCR; TCRdb holds only in-frame clones, not every one. The profile covers about 82,000 clones, with approximately 94% appearing a single time and approximately 0.42% taken by the ten largest. The sequenced material came from T cells isolated from PBMCs. These receptors all come from a human donor in good health.

The chain has TRBV4-1 and TRBJ2-2; no firm D call. This CDR3 is built from 14 residues. Germline-derived CDR1 and CDR2 are MGHRA and YSYEKL. V lost 4 bases to trimming and J lost 4 bases, with 10 bases between them. The CDR3, as DNA: TGCGCCAGCAGCCGATTGATTAGCACCGGGGAGCTGTTTTTT. This codes for CASSRLISTGELFF.

The CDR3 nucleotides are TGTGCCCGAGGGGGGAGGGCCTACAATGAGCAGTTCTTC. Translated, it gives CARGGRAYNEQFF. This chain joins TRBV6-1 and TRBJ2-1; a possible D gene is TRBD2 (7 bases). Germline loops: CDR1 MNHNS, CDR2 SASEGT. The CDR3 is 13 amino acids. The V gene lost 11 bases and the J gene lost 2 bases, with 13 bases spanning the gap.

This clone has a single count. The chain couples TRBV30 to TRBJ1-3; D not certain. The CDR3 is 13 residues long. Germline assignment: CDR1 GTSNPN and CDR2 SVGIG (reference sequence). V was trimmed by 4 bases and J by 2 bases, leaving 9 bases between them. CDR3 DNA sequence: TGTGCCTGGATATTCGGGACTGGAAACACCATATATTTT. This codes for CAWIFGTGNTIYF.

The chain has TRBV6-5 and TRBJ2-7; 8 bases are a match to TRBD2. The V gene end was trimmed by 6 bases and the J gene end by 5 bases; junction bases not matched to a gene: 12. From germline, CDR1 is MNHEY and CDR2 SVGAGI. This CDR3 contains 15 residues. DNA for the CDR3: TGTGCCAGCAGCCTCTTAGCCAGCGGGAGCGACGAGCAGTACTTC. Its protein is CASSLLASGSDEQYF.

V and J are TRBV6-5 and TRBJ1-2; TRBD1 matches at 7 bases. Losses at the gene ends were 6 bases for V and 5 bases for J; bases not matched to a gene: 9. Looked up from germline, CDR1 is MNHEY and CDR2 is SVGAGI. The CDR3 has 14 amino acids. CDR3 DNA: TGTGCCAGCAGCCGGGGGACAGAAGCATATGGCTACACCTTC. Encoded protein: CASSRGTEAYGYTF.

V is TRBV6-6 and J is TRBJ1-1, with TRBD1 matching over 8 bases. CDR1 and CDR2 from the germline V gene are MNHNY and SVGAGI (reference sequence). V lost 5 bases and J lost 4; bases outside the gene matches: 3. This CDR3 has 13 residues. CDR3 loop: CASSSTGGTEAFF. DNA of the CDR3: TGTGCCAGCAGTAGTACAGGGGGCACTGAAGCTTTCTTT.

The rearrangement joins TRBV27 to TRBJ2-1, with a weak D call TRBD1 (5 bases). The V gene lost 4 bases and the J gene lost 6 bases, with 16 bases spanning the gap. Germline V lookup: CDR1 MNHEY, CDR2 SMNVEV (reference sequence). The CDR3 extends over 15 amino acids. CDR3 amino acids: CASSSREISGNEQFF. CDR3 coding DNA: TGTGCCAGCAGTTCCAGGGAAATATCTGGCAATGAGCAGTTCTTC.

CDR3 nucleotide sequence: TGTGCCACCAGCAGAGCGTACCATTCGGGGGATGAGCAGTTCTTC. Protein product: CATSRAYHSGDEQFF. J is TRBJ2-1 and V is TRBV15, with D possibly TRBD2 on 6 matching bases. Per the germline V gene, CDR1 is LNHNV and CDR2 is YYDKDF (reference sequence). The CDR3 consists of 15 residues. V dropped 1 base and J dropped 8 bases, with 15 bases sitting between them.